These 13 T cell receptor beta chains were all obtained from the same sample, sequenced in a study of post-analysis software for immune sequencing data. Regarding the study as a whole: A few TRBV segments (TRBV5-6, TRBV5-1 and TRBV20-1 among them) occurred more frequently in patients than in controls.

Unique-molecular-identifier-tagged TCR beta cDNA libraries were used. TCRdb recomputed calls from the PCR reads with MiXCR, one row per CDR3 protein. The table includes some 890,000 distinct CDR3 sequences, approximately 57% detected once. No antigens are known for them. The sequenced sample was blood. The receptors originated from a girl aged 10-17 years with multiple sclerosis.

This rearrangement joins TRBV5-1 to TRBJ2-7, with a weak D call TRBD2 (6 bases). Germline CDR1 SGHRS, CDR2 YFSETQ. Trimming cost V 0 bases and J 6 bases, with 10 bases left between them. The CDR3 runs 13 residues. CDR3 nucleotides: TGCGCCAGCAGCTTGGTCGGGAGAAGCGAGCAGTACTTC. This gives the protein CASSLVGRSEQYF. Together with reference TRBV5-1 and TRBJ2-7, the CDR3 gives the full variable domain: KAGVTQTPRYLIKTRGQQVTLSCSPISGHRSVSWYQQTPGQGLQFLFEYFSETQRNKGNFPGRFSGRQFSNSRSEMNVSTLELGDSALYLCASSLVGRSEQYFGPGTRLTVT.

The CDR3 spells CASSYSNTGTLYQPQHF. In nucleotides, the CDR3 is TGTGCCAGCAGTTACTCGAATACAGGGACCCTGTATCAGCCCCAGCATTTT. The chain carries TRBV6-6 and TRBJ1-5; a weak D match, TRBD1 (6 bases). V shed 0 bases and J shed 5 bases, with 17 bases lying between them. The CDR3 runs to 17 residues. Per the germline V gene, CDR1 is MNHNY and CDR2 is SVGAGI (reference sequence).

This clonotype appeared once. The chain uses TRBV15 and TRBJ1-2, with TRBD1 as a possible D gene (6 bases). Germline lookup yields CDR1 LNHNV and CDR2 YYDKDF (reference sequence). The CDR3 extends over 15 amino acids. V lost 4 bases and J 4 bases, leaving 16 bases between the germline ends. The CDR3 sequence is CATSKRGREGYGYTF. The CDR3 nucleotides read TGTGCCACCAGCAAACGGGGGCGAGAAGGCTATGGCTACACCTTC.

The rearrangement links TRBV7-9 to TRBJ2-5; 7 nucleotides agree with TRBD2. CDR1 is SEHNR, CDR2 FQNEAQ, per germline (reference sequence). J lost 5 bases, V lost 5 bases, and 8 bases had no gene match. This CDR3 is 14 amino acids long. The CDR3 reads CASSIRDYRETQYF. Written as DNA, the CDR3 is TGTGCCAGCAGCATACGGGACTATCGGGAGACCCAGTACTTC.

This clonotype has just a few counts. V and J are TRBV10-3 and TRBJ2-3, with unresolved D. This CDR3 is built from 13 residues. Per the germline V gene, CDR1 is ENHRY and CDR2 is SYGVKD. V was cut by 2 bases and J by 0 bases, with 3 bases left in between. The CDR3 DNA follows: TGTGCCATCAGTGAGGGGAGCACAGATACGCAGTATTTT. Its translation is CAISEGSTDTQYF.

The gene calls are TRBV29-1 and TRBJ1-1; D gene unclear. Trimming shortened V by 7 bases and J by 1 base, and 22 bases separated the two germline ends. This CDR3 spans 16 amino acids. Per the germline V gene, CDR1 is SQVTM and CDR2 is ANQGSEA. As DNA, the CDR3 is TGCAGCGCCTGGAGAGCGGGGAAGCATTCGAACACTGAAGCTTTCTTT. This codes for CSAWRAGKHSNTEAFF.

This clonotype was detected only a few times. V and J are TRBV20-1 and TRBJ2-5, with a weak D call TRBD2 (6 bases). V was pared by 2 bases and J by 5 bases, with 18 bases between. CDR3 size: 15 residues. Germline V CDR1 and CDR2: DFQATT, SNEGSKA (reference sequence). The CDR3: CSARSVSLGGETQYF. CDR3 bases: TGCAGTGCTAGATCGGTCAGTCTAGGAGGGGAGACCCAGTACTTC.

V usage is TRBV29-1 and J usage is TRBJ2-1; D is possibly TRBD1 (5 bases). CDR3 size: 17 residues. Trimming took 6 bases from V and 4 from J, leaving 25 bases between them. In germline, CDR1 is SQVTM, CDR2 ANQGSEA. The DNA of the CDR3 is TGCAGCGTCAGGGAAACACGGACCGAACGCAAATACAATGAGCAGTTCTTC. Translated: CSVRETRTERKYNEQFF.

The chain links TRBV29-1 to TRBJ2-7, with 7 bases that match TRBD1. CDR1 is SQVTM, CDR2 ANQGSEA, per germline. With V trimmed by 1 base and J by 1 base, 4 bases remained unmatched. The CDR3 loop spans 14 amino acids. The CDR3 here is CSVEGQGRSYEQYF. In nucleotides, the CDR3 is TGCAGCGTTGAAGGACAGGGACGATCCTACGAGCAGTACTTC.

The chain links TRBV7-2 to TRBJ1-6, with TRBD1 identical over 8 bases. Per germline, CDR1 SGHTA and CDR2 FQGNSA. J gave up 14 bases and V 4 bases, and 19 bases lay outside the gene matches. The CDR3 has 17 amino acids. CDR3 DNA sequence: TGTGCCAGCAGCTCGCTGACAGGGGACTCTGATAGTCGGGCCCTCCACTTT. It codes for CASSSLTGDSDSRALHF.

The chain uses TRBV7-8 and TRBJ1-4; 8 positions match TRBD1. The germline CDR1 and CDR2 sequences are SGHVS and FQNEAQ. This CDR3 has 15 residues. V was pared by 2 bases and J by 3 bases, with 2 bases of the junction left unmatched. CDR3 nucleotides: TGTGCCAGCAGCTTATCAGGGGGCCCTAATGAAAAACTGTTTTTT. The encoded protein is CASSLSGGPNEKLFF.

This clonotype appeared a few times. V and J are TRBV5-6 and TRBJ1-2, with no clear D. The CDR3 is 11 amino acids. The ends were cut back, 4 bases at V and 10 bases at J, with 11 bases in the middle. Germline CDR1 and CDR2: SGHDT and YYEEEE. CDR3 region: CASSQLAYYTF. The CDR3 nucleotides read TGTGCCAGCAGCCAGTTGGCGTACTACACCTTC.

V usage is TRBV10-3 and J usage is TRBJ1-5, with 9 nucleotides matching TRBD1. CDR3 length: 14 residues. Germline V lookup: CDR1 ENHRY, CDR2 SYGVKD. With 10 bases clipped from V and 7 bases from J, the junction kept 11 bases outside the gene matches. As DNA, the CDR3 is TGTGCCACCCAAGGACAGGGGACCGGGCAGCCCCAGCATTTT. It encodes CATQGQGTGQPQHF.